These T cell receptor beta chains were read from a single sample in a study of blood T cell repertoires in COVID-19. Sequencing used immunoSEQ multiplex PCR; TCRdb keeps in-frame clones, though not all of them. In the table there are some 30,000 clones, about nine tenths of which are singletons. Source material: peripheral blood. The source of these receptors is a man aged 60 to 75 with active COVID-19. Both conserved end residues are part of each CDR3. The D gene is left open where the match is weak. Rows give clone size only sometimes, using once, few, many, or a class for an expanded clone.

V	length	J	size	D	DNA	CDR3
TRBV3-1/TRBV3-2	19	TRBJ2-1	.	TRBD2	TGTGCCAGCAGCCAAGATTTGGCGGGGGAGCTCACATCGAACAATGAGCAGTTCTTC	CASSQDLAGELTSNNEQFF
TRBV18	12	TRBJ1-2	.	.	TGTGCCAGCTCACCAGGAGACTATGGCTACACCTTC	CASSPGDYGYTF
TRBV7-6	18	TRBJ2-3	.	TRBD1	TGTGCCAGCAGCTTAGTACGAGGGCAGGGGGCGAGCACAGATACGCAGTATTTT	CASSLVRGQGASTDTQYF
TRBV18	14	TRBJ1-1	.	.	TGTGCCAGCTCTTCCGCGGGAGGGAGCACTGAAGCTTTCTTT	CASSSAGGSTEAFF
TRBV5-4	13	TRBJ1-2	.	TRBD1	TGTGCCAGCAGCGTGGACAGGGCCCATGGCTACACCTTC	CASSVDRAHGYTF
TRBV11-2	15	TRBJ2-1	.	.	TGTGCCAGCAGCTTAGTCGGCGGGACCCCCCTTGAGCAGTTCTTC	CASSLVGGTPLEQFF
TRBV5-4	16	TRBJ2-2	.	TRBD2	TGTGCCAGCAGCTGGAGCGGGGGGGCCAGCAACGGGGAGCTGTTTTTT	CASSWSGGASNGELFF
TRBV5-5	14	TRBJ2-2	.	.	TGTGCCAGCAGCCCGACAGCGAACACCGGGGAGCTGTTTTTT	CASSPTANTGELFF
TRBV6-5	15	TRBJ1-6	.	TRBD1	TGTGCCAGCAGTTCAAGGACAGGGAATTATTCACCCCTCCACTTT	CASSSRTGNYSPLHF
TRBV6-1	16	TRBJ1-6	.	.	TGTGCCAGCAGTGAAGCTGGCAGGTCGTATAATTCACCCCTCCACTTT	CASSEAGRSYNSPLHF
TRBV29-1	13	TRBJ1-5	.	.	TGCAGCGTGACCCTCGGGGTGAATCAGCCCCAGCATTTT	CSVTLGVNQPQHF
TRBV3-1/TRBV3-2	14	TRBJ2-2	.	.	TGTGCCAGCAGCCAGACAACGAACACCGGGGAGCTGTTTTTT	CASSQTTNTGELFF
TRBV7-9	16	TRBJ2-5	.	TRBD2	TGTGCCAGCAGCTTAGCGTGGGGACTAGCAAGGGAGACCCAGTACTTC	CASSLAWGLARETQYF
TRBV5-1	14	TRBJ2-5	.	TRBD1	TGCGCCAGCAGCTTGGACAGGGGCCAAGAGACCCAGTACTTC	CASSLDRGQETQYF
TRBV7-7	15	TRBJ2-5	.	TRBD1	TGTGCTAGCAGCCCGGGACAGGGGGGTCGGGAGACCCAGTACTTC	CASSPGQGGRETQYF
TRBV6-5	14	TRBJ1-1	.	.	TGTGCCAGCAGTTTGGACACGGCGAACACTGAAGCTTTCTTT	CASSLDTANTEAFF
TRBV7-3	14	TRBJ2-3	once	TRBD2	TGTGCCAGCAGCTTACGGGGGGTCACAGATACGCAGTATTTT	CASSLRGVTDTQYF
TRBV28	15	TRBJ2-3	.	.	TGTGCCAGCACGGGGGTTTACCCTAGCACAGATACGCAGTATTTT	CASTGVYPSTDTQYF
TRBV2	12	TRBJ1-1	.	.	TGTGCCAGCACCCCTGGGGGCCCTGAAGCTTTCTTT	CASTPGGPEAFF
TRBV28	13	TRBJ2-1	.	.	TGTGCCAGCAGTTTTCGGGTCCTGAATGAGCAGTTCTTC	CASSFRVLNEQFF
TRBV7-3	15	TRBJ1-6	once	.	TGTGCCAGCAGCCTGCTCGGGGGGAGGAATTCACCCCTCCACTTT	CASSLLGGRNSPLHF
TRBV3-1/TRBV3-2	17	TRBJ2-5	.	.	TGTGCCAGCAGCCAGGCCCTAGGGGGGGGAACCCAAGAGACCCAGTACTTC	CASSQALGGGTQETQYF
TRBV10-3	17	TRBJ2-5	.	TRBD2	TGTGCCATCAGTGAGTCCGGACTAGCGGGGGGCCAAGAGACCCAGTACTTC	CAISESGLAGGQETQYF
TRBV18	17	TRBJ1-1	.	TRBD1	TGTGCCAGCTCACCAACAGAAATGGTGACAGGGGGCACTGAAGCTTTCTTT	CASSPTEMVTGGTEAFF
TRBV28	12	TRBJ2-7	.	TRBD1	TGTGCCAGCGTAACAGGGGGGTACGAGCAGTACTTC	CASVTGGYEQYF
TRBV7-2	14	TRBJ2-2	.	TRBD2	TGTGCCAGCAGATCAGGGACTAGCGCCGGGGAGCTGTTTTTT	CASRSGTSAGELFF
TRBV18	15	TRBJ1-5	few	.	TGTGCCAGCTCACCAACGGCAGGGCCGTTTCAGCCCCAGCATTTT	CASSPTAGPFQPQHF
TRBV12-3/TRBV12-4	12	TRBJ1-6	.	.	TGTGCCAGCAGTGCTCCCGGGTCACCCCTCCACTTT	CASSAPGSPLHF
TRBV18	14	TRBJ2-7	.	TRBD2	TGTGCCAGCTCTGGGGGAGGGGAGCGCTACGAGCAGTACTTC	CASSGGGERYEQYF
TRBV7-8	15	TRBJ2-7	.	TRBD2	TGTGCCAGCAGCTTAGACCCGGCGGGGGGGGGCGAGCAGTACTTC	CASSLDPAGGGEQYF
TRBV11-2	13	TRBJ2-5	.	.	TGTGCCAGCAGCTTTGGACTGGTAGAGACCCAGTACTTC	CASSFGLVETQYF
TRBV7-9	18	TRBJ2-6	.	TRBD1	TGTGCCAGCAGCTTTACCGGGACAGGAGGATTTGGGGCCAACGTCCTGACTTTC	CASSFTGTGGFGANVLTF
TRBV4-1	17	TRBJ2-7	.	TRBD1	TGCGCCAGCAGCCAGACACAGACAGGGGTCATTGACTACGAGCAGTACTTC	CASSQTQTGVIDYEQYF
TRBV7-9	13	TRBJ2-3	.	.	TGTGCCAGCAGCCTCTCCTCCACAGATACGCAGTATTTT	CASSLSSTDTQYF
TRBV7-3	18	TRBJ2-2	.	TRBD2	TGTGCCAGCAGCTCCCCTAGGGCGGGGGGGCCAAGCACCGGGGAGCTGTTTTTT	CASSSPRAGGPSTGELFF
TRBV5-7	17	TRBJ2-3	.	TRBD2	TGTGCCAGCAGCTTGACCCAGGGGGGCGGGAGGGTTGATACGCAGTATTTT	CASSLTQGGGRVDTQYF
TRBV20-1	14	TRBJ1-1	.	.	TGCAGTGCTAGTAGCAGGGGTGGTTGGACTGAAGCTTTCTTT	CSASSRGGWTEAFF
TRBV5-6	15	TRBJ2-1	.	TRBD1	TGTGCCAGCAGCTCCTCGGGACAGTTATACAATGAGCAGTTCTTC	CASSSSGQLYNEQFF
TRBV19	14	TRBJ1-5	.	.	TGTGCCAGTAGTACCGCCGGGGGCAATCAGCCCCAGCATTTT	CASSTAGGNQPQHF
TRBV18	16	TRBJ1-5	.	.	TGTGCCAGCTCTACGGGAACTCCAGAGGGGGATCAGCCCCAGCATTTT	CASSTGTPEGDQPQHF
TRBV5-4	15	TRBJ1-1	.	.	TGTGCCAGCAGCTTGAGTCGGGGGGGCCGGGCTGAAGCTTTCTTT	CASSLSRGGRAEAFF
TRBV6-5	15	TRBJ1-3	.	.	TGTGCCAGCAGTTCCCCCCGGACAGTCGGAAACACCATATATTTT	CASSSPRTVGNTIYF
TRBV3-1/TRBV3-2	15	TRBJ1-1	.	TRBD1	TGTGCCAGCAGCCGGACAGGGATTTGGGGCACTGAAGCTTTCTTT	CASSRTGIWGTEAFF
TRBV7-8	15	TRBJ1-2	.	.	TGTGCCAGCAGCGTAGATGGCGGAAGCCGCTATGGCTACACCTTC	CASSVDGGSRYGYTF
TRBV6-5	15	TRBJ2-7	.	TRBD1	TGTGCCAGCAGTTACACGGGACAGGGGGGCCACGAGCAGTACTTC	CASSYTGQGGHEQYF
TRBV7-9	15	TRBJ1-4	.	TRBD1	TGTGCCAGCAGCTCCCCAGGGGGAAATAATGAAAAACTGTTTTTT	CASSSPGGNNEKLFF
TRBV10-1	14	TRBJ2-7	.	TRBD1	TGCGCCAGCAGTGAGGGCAGGACAGGGGGGAAGCAGTACTTC	CASSEGRTGGKQYF
TRBV6-2/TRBV6-3	11	TRBJ2-3	.	.	TGTGCCAGCAGTCACACAGATACGCAGTATTTT	CASSHTDTQYF
TRBV30	15	TRBJ1-3	.	.	TGTGCGGGGGGGACGCGGCTAACTTTTAGAAACACCATATATTTT	CAGGTRLTFRNTIYF
TRBV10-2	15	TRBJ2-3	.	TRBD2	TGCGCCAGCAGTGGGGGCCGGGGGGGCACAGATACGCAGTATTTT	CASSGGRGGTDTQYF
TRBV28	14	TRBJ1-5	few	.	TGTGCCAGCAATGGGGGGGTAAAGGATCAGCCCCAGCATTTT	CASNGGVKDQPQHF
TRBV27	16	TRBJ2-2	.	.	TGTGCCAGCAGTTTAGGGGCCGGGTTGAACACCGGGGAGCTGTTTTTT	CASSLGAGLNTGELFF
TRBV3-1/TRBV3-2	14	TRBJ1-1	.	TRBD1	TGTGCCAGCAGCTACAGACAGGGACCCACTGAAGCTTTCTTT	CASSYRQGPTEAFF